A selection of T cell receptor beta chains follows, all from one sample in a study of chemoradiotherapy in HPV16-positive cancers. Libraries were prepared by immunoSEQ multiplex PCR; TCRdb keeps only in-frame clonotypes and omits some of them. The data contain 2,500 to 3,000 clones, approximately 81% of them singletons. This sample comprised tumor tissue, obtained from a patient who underwent chemoradiotherapy. The receptor set was obtained from a human donor with HPV-associated anogenital cancer. CDR3s include the opening cysteine and the closing phenylalanine or tryptophan. The D gene is left open where the match is weak. Size tells how often a clone was seen (once, few, many) or the class of an expanded clone, and some rows leave it out.

clone size,V gene,J gene,D gene,CDR3 protein,CDR3 DNA
-,TRBV5-1,TRBJ2-5,-,CASSETGTSRETQYF,TGCGCCAGCAGCGAGACCGGGACATCTAGGGAGACCCAGTACTTC
-,TRBV2,TRBJ2-1,TRBD2,CASGLAGGPREQFF,TGTGCCAGCGGACTAGCGGGAGGGCCACGGGAGCAGTTCTTC
-,TRBV2,TRBJ1-2,TRBD1,CASARQGANYGYTF,TGTGCCAGCGCTCGACAGGGGGCAAACTATGGCTACACCTTC
-,TRBV19,TRBJ1-2,-,CASSIDSLTPRGYTF,TGTGCCAGTAGTATAGACAGCCTAACGCCTCGTGGCTACACCTTC
-,TRBV5-4,TRBJ2-3,-,CASTHSGTSTDTQYF,TGTGCCAGCACTCACAGCGGAACCAGCACAGATACGCAGTATTTT
-,TRBV2,TRBJ2-3,TRBD2,CASSSPPGREVGDTQYF,TGTGCCAGCAGTTCGCCTCCAGGGAGGGAGGTGGGAGATACGCAGTATTTT
few,TRBV1,TRBJ2-5,-,CTSSQGLAETQYF,TGCACCAGCAGCCAAGGACTAGCGGAGACCCAGTACTTC
-,TRBV7-6,TRBJ2-1,TRBD2,CASSSSGGAWIEQFF,TGTGCCAGCAGCTCTAGCGGGGGGGCTTGGATTGAGCAGTTCTTC
once,TRBV19,TRBJ2-7,-,CASSITIGRLYEQYF,TGTGCCAGTAGTATTACGATCGGCAGGCTCTACGAGCAGTACTTC
-,TRBV7-6,TRBJ2-1,-,CASNEGAGGSYNEQFF,TGTGCCAGCAACGAGGGGGCGGGGGGTTCCTACAATGAGCAGTTCTTC
-,TRBV27,TRBJ1-3,-,CASSLSGHRSGNTIYF,TGTGCCAGCAGTTTGTCAGGCCACCGCTCTGGAAACACCATATATTTT
-,TRBV10-3,TRBJ2-5,TRBD2,CAISQAGGQETQYF,TGTGCCATCAGTCAAGCGGGGGGCCAAGAGACCCAGTACTTC
-,TRBV19,TRBJ2-2,-,CASRWGHGELFF,TGTGCCAGCAGGTGGGGGCACGGGGAGCTGTTTTTT
-,TRBV27,TRBJ2-5,TRBD2,CASRGLAGSQETQYF,TGTGCCAGCAGGGGACTAGCGGGGTCCCAAGAGACCCAGTACTTC
-,TRBV9,TRBJ2-5,-,CASSTGTGSQETQYF,TGTGCCAGCAGCACAGGCACTGGCAGCCAAGAGACCCAGTACTTC
-,TRBV7-8,TRBJ1-1,-,CASSFARGWAFF,TGTGCCAGCAGCTTCGCTCGAGGGTGGGCTTTCTTT
-,TRBV5-1,TRBJ2-2,-,CASSQTELGELFF,TGCGCCAGCAGCCAGACAGAACTCGGGGAGCTGTTTTTT
-,TRBV6-1,TRBJ1-5,-,CASSGTRSNQPQHF,TGTGCCAGCAGCGGGACAAGAAGCAATCAGCCCCAGCATTTT
-,TRBV6-1,TRBJ2-5,-,CASSFSFVDQETQYF,TGTGCCAGCAGCTTTAGTTTCGTGGACCAAGAGACCCAGTACTTC
-,TRBV5-4,TRBJ2-5,TRBD1,CASSRDRGLETQYF,TGTGCCAGCAGCCGCGACAGGGGGCTGGAGACCCAGTACTTC
-,TRBV2,TRBJ2-5,-,CASSDESGGVLGTQYF,TGTGCCAGCAGTGATGAATCGGGGGGCGTCCTTGGGACCCAGTACTTC
-,TRBV11-2,TRBJ2-7,-,CASSFRPEGHEQYF,TGTGCCAGCAGCTTTAGACCAGAGGGCCACGAGCAGTACTTC
once,TRBV5-1,TRBJ2-3,-,CASSLDRSTDTQYF,TGCGCCAGCAGCTTAGACAGGAGCACAGATACGCAGTATTTT
-,TRBV19,TRBJ1-1,TRBD1,CASSMTGGVNTEAFF,TGTGCCAGTAGTATGACAGGGGGTGTGAACACTGAAGCTTTCTTT
once,TRBV5-4,TRBJ2-3,TRBD2,CASTRGGSGKDTQYF,TGTGCCAGCACTCGGGGAGGTAGCGGGAAAGATACGCAGTATTTT
few,TRBV12-2,TRBJ1-1,-,CASRSGLGEAFF,TGTGCAAGTCGCTCCGGCCTGGGTGAAGCTTTCTTT
-,TRBV11-3,TRBJ2-3,-,CASSLGGGIDTQYF,TGTGCCAGCAGCTTAGGAGGAGGAATAGATACGCAGTATTTT
-,TRBV27,TRBJ2-7,TRBD2,CASRRGDISYEQYF,TGTGCCAGCAGACGGGGGGATATCTCCTACGAGCAGTACTTC
-,TRBV2,TRBJ1-5,-,CASSDDSSGDQPQHF,TGTGCCAGCAGTGACGACAGTTCCGGTGATCAGCCCCAGCATTTT
-,TRBV19,TRBJ2-2,-,CASSPRSPPHTGELFF,TGTGCCAGTAGTCCCCGGTCCCCTCCGCACACCGGGGAGCTGTTTTTT
-,TRBV6-1,TRBJ2-5,TRBD2,CASSSGRVETQYF,TGTGCCAGCAGTAGCGGGAGAGTAGAGACCCAGTACTTC
-,TRBV5-4,TRBJ2-1,-,CASSLEVEGGWYNEQFF,TGTGCCAGCAGCTTGGAGGTGGAGGGGGGCTGGTACAATGAGCAGTTCTTC
-,TRBV6-5,TRBJ2-7,TRBD1,CASSRDRNWEQYF,TGTGCCAGCAGTCGGGACAGAAATTGGGAGCAGTACTTC
-,TRBV9,TRBJ1-1,TRBD1,CASSAAGTDKNTEAFF,TGTGCCAGCAGCGCAGCCGGGACAGACAAAAACACTGAAGCTTTCTTT
-,TRBV5-1,TRBJ1-2,TRBD1,CASSLLEGASGYTF,TGCGCCAGCAGCTTGTTGGAGGGGGCGAGTGGCTACACCTTC
-,TRBV30,TRBJ1-1,-,CAWVPRTTEAFF,TGTGCCTGGGTTCCCAGAACCACTGAAGCTTTCTTT
-,TRBV10-3,TRBJ2-3,TRBD2,CAISESPSGGFTDTQYF,TGTGCCATCAGTGAGTCTCCTAGCGGGGGGTTCACAGATACGCAGTATTTT
-,TRBV6-6,TRBJ2-1,-,CASSLGYEQFF,TGTGCCAGCAGCTTAGGGTATGAGCAGTTCTTC
-,TRBV19,TRBJ1-1,-,CASSPGAGVNTEAFF,TGTGCCAGTAGTCCAGGCGCAGGGGTGAACACTGAAGCTTTCTTT
-,TRBV29-1,TRBJ2-1,-,CSVEELGGPSSYNEQFF,TGCAGCGTTGAAGAGCTTGGCGGGCCGTCCTCCTACAATGAGCAGTTCTTC
-,TRBV6-1,TRBJ2-5,TRBD2,CASSGLAGETQYF,TGTGCCAGCAGTGGACTAGCGGGAGAGACCCAGTACTTC
-,TRBV6-1,TRBJ2-1,-,CASSGQGNEQFF,TGTGCCAGCAGTGGTCAGGGCAATGAGCAGTTCTTC
-,TRBV2,TRBJ2-2,-,CASSFTGELFF,TGTGCCAGCAGCTTCACCGGGGAGCTGTTTTTT
-,TRBV10-3,TRBJ1-1,-,CAITDTGPLNTEAFF,TGTGCCATCACAGACACAGGGCCCCTGAACACTGAAGCTTTCTTT
-,TRBV27,TRBJ2-7,TRBD2,CASSSGNYEQYF,TGTGCCAGTTCTAGCGGGAACTACGAGCAGTACTTC
-,TRBV6-6,TRBJ1-5,-,CASSYGQLSNQPQHF,TGTGCCAGCAGTTACGGGCAACTTAGCAATCAGCCCCAGCATTTT
-,TRBV6-1,TRBJ1-5,TRBD1,CASRETGNHQPQHF,TGTGCCAGCAGGGAGACAGGGAATCATCAGCCCCAGCATTTT
-,TRBV10-3,TRBJ1-2,TRBD1,CAISEADRAYGYTF,TGTGCCATCAGTGAAGCGGACAGGGCCTATGGCTACACCTTC
-,TRBV7-2,TRBJ1-1,TRBD1,CASSLTGRKTEAFF,TGTGCCAGCAGCTTGACAGGGCGGAAGACTGAAGCTTTCTTT
-,TRBV7-9,TRBJ2-5,TRBD2,CASSITAGVQETQYF,TGTGCCAGCAGCATTACGGCGGGGGTACAAGAGACCCAGTACTTC
-,TRBV6-4,TRBJ2-1,TRBD1,CASSDGTGGNEQFF,TGTGCCAGCAGTGACGGGACAGGGGGCAATGAGCAGTTCTTC
-,TRBV2,TRBJ1-5,-,CASSDRDQPQHF,TGTGCCAGCAGTGACCGGGATCAGCCCCAGCATTTT
-,TRBV5-1,TRBJ2-7,-,CASSLEGSAYEQYF,TGCGCCAGCAGCTTGGAAGGGTCAGCCTACGAGCAGTACTTC
-,TRBV6-5,TRBJ2-7,-,CASSYSKSLSYEQYF,TGTGCCAGCAGTTACTCGAAGTCGCTCTCCTACGAGCAGTACTTC
-,TRBV19,TRBJ2-1,TRBD2,CASSDPGAGGGNEQFF,TGTGCCAGTAGTGACCCGGGAGCGGGCGGGGGGAATGAGCAGTTCTTC